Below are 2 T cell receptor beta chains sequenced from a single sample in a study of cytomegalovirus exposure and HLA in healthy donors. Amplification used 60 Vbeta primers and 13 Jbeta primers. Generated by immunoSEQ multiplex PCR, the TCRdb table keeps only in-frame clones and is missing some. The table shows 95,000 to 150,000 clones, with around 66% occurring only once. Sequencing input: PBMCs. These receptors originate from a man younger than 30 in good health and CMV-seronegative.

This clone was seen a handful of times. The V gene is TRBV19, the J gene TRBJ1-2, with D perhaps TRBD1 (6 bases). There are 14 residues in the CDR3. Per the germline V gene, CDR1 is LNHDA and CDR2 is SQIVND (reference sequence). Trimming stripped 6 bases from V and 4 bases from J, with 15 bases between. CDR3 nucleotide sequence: TGTGCCAGTAGACTCACCGACAGGCTCTATGGCTACACCTTC. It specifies CASRLTDRLYGYTF. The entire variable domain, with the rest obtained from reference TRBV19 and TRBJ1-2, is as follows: DGGITQSPKYLFRKEGQNVTLSCEQNLNHDAMYWYRQDPGQGLRLIYYSQIVNDFQKGDIAEGYSVSREKKESFPLTVTSAQKNPTAFYLCASRLTDRLYGYTFGSGTRLTVV.

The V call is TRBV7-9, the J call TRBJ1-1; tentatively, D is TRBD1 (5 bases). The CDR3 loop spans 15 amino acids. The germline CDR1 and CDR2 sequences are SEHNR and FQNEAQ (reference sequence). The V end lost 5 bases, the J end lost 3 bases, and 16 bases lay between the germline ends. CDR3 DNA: TGTGCCAGCAGCGATAAAGCGTGGGGGGACACTGAAGCTTTCTTT. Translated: CASSDKAWGDTEAFF.